This T cell receptor (beta chain) is from a study of cytomegalovirus exposure and HLA in healthy donors (dated by TCRdb to the late 2010s). Regarding the study in general: According to an earlier analysis of 587 of the donors, about 179 million T cells yielded 100 million or so unique TCR beta sequences and around 280 Gb of sequence data. Roughly 300 gigabases of sequencing data and 70 million to 85 million unique TCR sequences were included in an early release covering around 600 HLA-typed donors. The genetic ancestry cluster associated with self-reported Caucasian donors included around four fifths of the 398 genotyped donors. The study aimed to test whether cataloging public T cell receptors could reveal signatures of past pathogen exposure. Using immunosequencing, the study profiled T cell repertoires from about 650 subjects and related those repertoires to cytomegalovirus serostatus. Along with the roughly 710-subject first cohort, a separate validation cohort of about 110 different subjects was used. To predict cytomegalovirus infection status, the study combined high-throughput TCR immunosequencing, statistical association of individual TCRs with disease status, and machine learning. In a later analysis, previously published TCR beta repertoires from 666 donors were re-analyzed and high-resolution HLA genotyping was added so that TCR occurrence patterns could be studied. Rather than drawing on any new phenotypic data, the later analysis identified candidate immune exposures from TCR beta sequences and the way those sequences occurred across donors. An earlier analysis of approximately 580 of the donors used high-throughput TCR beta sequencing to judge whether each TCR beta V gene segment behaved as functional or pseudogenic. Donor age, sex, ethnicity and CMV serostatus were compiled alongside the repertoire data. A later genetic analysis took genome-wide SNP genotypes for about 65% of the 666 donors and used that subset as a discovery cohort. Every discovery cohort repertoire had been produced on one sequencing platform. HLA typing covered class I and class II loci at four-digit resolution. The number of donors typed differed by locus, with roughly 629-640 for A, B, C, DRB1 and DQB1, approximately 500 for DQA1, over 600 for DPA1, and some 440 for DPB1. Four to six DR-DQ haplotypes were handled as single units for association and clustering, since linkage in the cohort was strong. Among 300 to 500 genotyped donors of the cohort, an average of about 240,000 unique TCR beta nucleotide sequences was sequenced per donor, of which 15% to 20% were non-productive.

The library came from the immunoSEQ multiplex PCR assay. For the multiplex PCR, a mixture combining 60 forward primers for TCR Vbeta segments and 13 reverse primers for TCR Jbeta segments was used. The CDR3 region of rearranged TCR beta genes was amplified from genomic DNA with a multiplex PCR assay. Amplified TCR beta libraries were sequenced as 87-base-pair reads on the Illumina HiSeq System. In the paper's pipeline: A later analysis tallied roughly 76 million unique TCR beta chains across the 666 repertoires, and approximately 12 million of those chains were shared by two or more donors. Raw reads were error-corrected and collapsed into unique sequences with a nearest-neighbor algorithm that merged closely related sequences to remove PCR and sequencing errors. Alignment of CDR3 sequences to IMGT reference sequences was used to assign V, D and J gene segments. For a sequence to be retained, a match of at least six nucleotides to both a V gene segment and a J gene segment was required. Rearrangements were classified as productive when the CDR3 lacked stop codons and remained in frame with V and J, and all other rearrangements were classified as non-productive. CDR3 was defined by IMGT convention, running from the second conserved V-encoded cysteine to the conserved J-encoded phenylalanine. The earlier analysis of 500 to 650 of the donors excluded any sequence lacking an unambiguous match to a single V gene segment. An earlier analysis of several hundred of the donors classified V segments as functional when productive rearrangements were above 56.7% and as segregating when the standard deviation between donors was above 5%. To diagnose cytomegalovirus status from the catalog of TCR beta chain sequences, a statistical classification framework was built. In a later analysis, TCR nucleotide sequences were compared against IMGT/GENE-DB human TR gene sequences so that V and J genes could be assigned. The TCRdist pipeline was used in a later analysis to assign CDR3 sequences and most-parsimonious VDJ recombination scenarios. In a later analysis, each TCR beta chain was defined by its CDR3 amino acid sequence together with its V-gene family, and reads without a unique V-gene family were excluded. A later analysis removed 600 or so highly shared, low-generation-probability nucleotide sequences to deal with suspected cross-contamination and a sequencing artifact. In a later analysis, a clonal expansion index for each public chain was calculated from normalized within-repertoire ranks of inferred template counts. A later analysis computed generation probabilities with a VDJ recombination model fitted to out-of-frame rearrangements, and checked the results against IGoR. In a later analysis, hypergeometric tests were used to score TCR-TCR, TCR-HLA and TCR-CMV co-occurrence, with a repertoire-size bias correction applied to TCR pairs. A later analysis estimated false discovery rates by permuting HLA or CMV assignments 20 times. In a later analysis, co-occurring TCRs were grouped using DBSCAN, and TCRdist sequence similarity was added for clustering within HLA-allele-positive subsets. Repertoires with fewer than 30,000 or more than 120,000 public chains, plus five repertoires with anomalous nucleotide sharing, were excluded from co-occurrence clustering. What TCRdb holds here is the immuneACCESS table cut down to in-frame rearrangements. Part of the clones is not present; checked against another copy, under half of the missing clones reflect an unresolved V gene, and the others are unexplained. Clonal size and the V and J genes are those of that table, whereas D and trimming came from the DNA. The sample table lists under 200,000 clones, 65% to 85% of them with a count of one. 1.3% of the sample lies in the top ten.

The cohort consisted of 600 or so healthy bone marrow donors. At the time of sampling, all cohort members were nominally healthy, though unrecorded immune exposures were likely present. The donor was CMV seropositive and belonged to the group of 250 to 350 seropositive cohort members. Each donor provided a peripheral blood sample, and peripheral blood mononuclear cells were used for TCR beta sequencing. Genomic DNA extraction from the blood cell samples was performed with the Qiagen DNeasy Blood Extraction Kit. Reading the germline V gene gives CDR1 KGHSH and CDR2 LQKENI. The germline ends are 12 bases apart after V is trimmed by 2 bases and J by 1 base. Taken from cysteine to phenylalanine, the CDR3 has 16 residues. The sequence is cut down to CDR3 DNA, 48 bases in frame from base 1. Study-wide conclusions, independent of this receptor: In a later analysis, TCR association rates were found to vary across HLA loci, with the most associated TCRs seen for DRB1 alleles and the fewest for HLA-C alleles. For the cohort, immune exposure information was limited to CMV serostatus. In a later analysis, several top co-occurrence clusters were reported to appear linked to parvovirus B19, influenza, CMV and Epstein-Barr virus. In vitro tests confirmed that three of the cytomegalovirus-associated TCR beta chains recognize cytomegalovirus antigens. A further reported finding was that TCR beta sequences accurately predicted the HLA-A and HLA-B alleles for most subjects in the first cohort. In a later genetic analysis, fewer N-insertions in productive TCRs were reported among donors in an Asian-associated ancestry cluster than the approximately 710-donor mean. Because HLA typing was unavailable for some donors at each locus, only the typed subset was used in association tests. Most CMV-associated TCR beta chains appeared to be HLA-restricted in a later analysis, and the HLA associations seemed to be driven largely by CMV exposure. According to the authors, the approach could potentially be generalized to other disease states and immunological phenotypes. The 87-base-pair reads could not distinguish some IMGT-functional V segments, including TRBV6-2 and TRBV6-3, so those segments were excluded. A later analysis found that HLA-associated TCR beta chains were more clonally expanded and had lower generation probabilities than equally common non-associated chains. Strong co-occurrence of HLA alleles, especially DR and DQ, made assigning TCR associations to individual alleles difficult. In this cohort, only TCR beta chains were sequenced, and detectable features were limited by the absence of alpha or paired-chain data. In an earlier analysis of fewer than 700 of the donors, most TCR beta V segments appeared in productive rearrangements about 90% or about 30% of the time, broadly matching IMGT annotations. While some public TCRs were present in many individuals, most TCR sequences turned up only very rarely across donors. In both the original and validation cohorts, the classifier was reported to diagnose cytomegalovirus status with high specificity and sensitivity. The study gave a list of 150 to 200 TCR beta chains associated with cytomegalovirus. Because counts were too low, approximately 15 rarely observed V segments, including chromosome 9 orphons, were excluded from the earlier analysis of some 540 of the donors. An association between a missense DCLRE1C variant and V-gene and J-gene trimming of TCR beta chains was found in a later genetic analysis and replicated in an independent cohort. Correlated functional status among segregating V segments might reflect linkage disequilibrium, but an unknown experimental factor could not be ruled out. In a later analysis, 15,000 to 20,000 TCR beta sequences were associated with specific HLA alleles at a false discovery rate of 0.05. The sequencing pipeline was judged likely to have produced a cluster of highly shared sequence variants as a technical artifact. Roughly uniform sequencing depth across donors was assumed in presence/absence analyses, although this assumption may not hold.

On this clone itself: The antigen it binds to is not known. No quality values exist for individual bases; no much larger clone is one base distant.

The TCR originated in a man aged 50 to 59 in good health and CMV-seropositive. Material for sequencing was PBMCs. The rearranged segments are TRBV18 and TRBJ1-3; matching of 5 bases hints at TRBD1 as the D gene. The CDR3 protein sequence reads: CASSPSSDKSGNTIYF. The nucleotides are TGTGCCAGCTCACCATCGTCGGACAAGTCTGGAAACACCATATATTTT.